This entry lists 2 T cell receptor beta chains sequenced from one sample in a study of memory CD4+ T cells and cytomegalovirus serostatus. Single viable CD3+CD4+CD8-CD45RO+ cells were sorted as the memory CD4+ T cells. Method: immunoSEQ multiplex PCR; TCRdb's copy keeps in-frame clones and lacks some. The table has some 46,000 clones, roughly three quarters seen once; the top ten hold about 1.1%. Sequenced sample: memory CD4+ T cells from blood. The receptor set was obtained from an adult in good health and CMV-seronegative.

CDR3 sequence reads: CASSQGSAGAPDTQYF. The CDR3 nucleotides read TGCGCCAGCAGCCAGGGATCAGCGGGAGCTCCAGATACGCAGTATTTT. The chain couples TRBV4-3 to TRBJ2-3; TRBD2 aligns across 8 bases. The germline V gene encodes CDR1 LGHNA and CDR2 YSLEER. This CDR3 has 16 residues. V lost 3 bases and J lost 4; bases outside the gene matches: 9.

The chain recombines TRBV18 with TRBJ2-7; D is perhaps TRBD1 (6 bases). The V end lost 3 bases, the J end lost 2 bases, and 11 bases lay between the germline ends. The CDR3 has 14 residues. Germline CDR1 KGHSH, CDR2 LQKENI. The CDR3 sequence is CASSPAGDPYEQYF. CDR3 in DNA: TGTGCCAGCTCACCTGCAGGGGATCCCTACGAGCAGTACTTC.